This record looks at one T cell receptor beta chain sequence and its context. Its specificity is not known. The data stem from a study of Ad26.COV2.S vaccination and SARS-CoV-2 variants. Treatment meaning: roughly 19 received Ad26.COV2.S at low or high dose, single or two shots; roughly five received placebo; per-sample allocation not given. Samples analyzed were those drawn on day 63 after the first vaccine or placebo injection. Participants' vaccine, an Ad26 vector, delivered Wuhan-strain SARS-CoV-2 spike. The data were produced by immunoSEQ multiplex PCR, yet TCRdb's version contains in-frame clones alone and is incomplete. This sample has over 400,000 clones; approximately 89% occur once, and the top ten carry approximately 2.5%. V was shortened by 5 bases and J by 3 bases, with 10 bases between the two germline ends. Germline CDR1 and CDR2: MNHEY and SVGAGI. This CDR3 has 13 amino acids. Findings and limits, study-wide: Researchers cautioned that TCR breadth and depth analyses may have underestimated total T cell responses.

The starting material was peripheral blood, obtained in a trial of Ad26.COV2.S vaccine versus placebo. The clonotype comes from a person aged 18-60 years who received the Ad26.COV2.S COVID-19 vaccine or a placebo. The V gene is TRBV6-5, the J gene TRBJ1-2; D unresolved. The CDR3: CASSKEFYYGYTF. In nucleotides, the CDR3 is TGTGCCAGCAGTAAGGAGTTCTACTATGGCTACACCTTC.